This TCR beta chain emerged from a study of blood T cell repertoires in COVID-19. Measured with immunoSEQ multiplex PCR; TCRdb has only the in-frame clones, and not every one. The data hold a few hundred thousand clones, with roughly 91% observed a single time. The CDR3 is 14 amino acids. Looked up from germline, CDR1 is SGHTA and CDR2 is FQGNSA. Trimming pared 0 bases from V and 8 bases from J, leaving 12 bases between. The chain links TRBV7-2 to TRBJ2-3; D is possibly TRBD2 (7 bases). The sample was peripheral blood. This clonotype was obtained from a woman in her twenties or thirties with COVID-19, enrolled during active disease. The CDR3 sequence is CASSLAGGPRTQYF. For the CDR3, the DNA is TGTGCCAGCAGCTTAGCGGGGGGGCCGCGTACGCAGTATTTT.